This T cell receptor beta chain comes out of a study of blood T cell repertoires in COVID-19. This clone was counted once. The assay was immunoSEQ multiplex PCR, and TCRdb's table has in-frame clones only and misses some. The profile shows approximately 170,000 clones, 80% to 90% of them singletons. V was trimmed by 7 bases and J by 7 bases, leaving 12 bases between them. Germline-derived CDR1 and CDR2 are KGHDR and SFDVKD. CDR3 length: 12 residues. The specimen was peripheral blood. The chain has TRBV24-1 and TRBJ1-1; maybe TRBD1 (6 bases). The sequence was obtained from a man aged 50 or older with active or convalescent COVID-19. The CDR3 coding sequence is TGTGCCACCAGCCCTGGGACACATGAAGCTTTCTTT. This translates into CATSPGTHEAFF.